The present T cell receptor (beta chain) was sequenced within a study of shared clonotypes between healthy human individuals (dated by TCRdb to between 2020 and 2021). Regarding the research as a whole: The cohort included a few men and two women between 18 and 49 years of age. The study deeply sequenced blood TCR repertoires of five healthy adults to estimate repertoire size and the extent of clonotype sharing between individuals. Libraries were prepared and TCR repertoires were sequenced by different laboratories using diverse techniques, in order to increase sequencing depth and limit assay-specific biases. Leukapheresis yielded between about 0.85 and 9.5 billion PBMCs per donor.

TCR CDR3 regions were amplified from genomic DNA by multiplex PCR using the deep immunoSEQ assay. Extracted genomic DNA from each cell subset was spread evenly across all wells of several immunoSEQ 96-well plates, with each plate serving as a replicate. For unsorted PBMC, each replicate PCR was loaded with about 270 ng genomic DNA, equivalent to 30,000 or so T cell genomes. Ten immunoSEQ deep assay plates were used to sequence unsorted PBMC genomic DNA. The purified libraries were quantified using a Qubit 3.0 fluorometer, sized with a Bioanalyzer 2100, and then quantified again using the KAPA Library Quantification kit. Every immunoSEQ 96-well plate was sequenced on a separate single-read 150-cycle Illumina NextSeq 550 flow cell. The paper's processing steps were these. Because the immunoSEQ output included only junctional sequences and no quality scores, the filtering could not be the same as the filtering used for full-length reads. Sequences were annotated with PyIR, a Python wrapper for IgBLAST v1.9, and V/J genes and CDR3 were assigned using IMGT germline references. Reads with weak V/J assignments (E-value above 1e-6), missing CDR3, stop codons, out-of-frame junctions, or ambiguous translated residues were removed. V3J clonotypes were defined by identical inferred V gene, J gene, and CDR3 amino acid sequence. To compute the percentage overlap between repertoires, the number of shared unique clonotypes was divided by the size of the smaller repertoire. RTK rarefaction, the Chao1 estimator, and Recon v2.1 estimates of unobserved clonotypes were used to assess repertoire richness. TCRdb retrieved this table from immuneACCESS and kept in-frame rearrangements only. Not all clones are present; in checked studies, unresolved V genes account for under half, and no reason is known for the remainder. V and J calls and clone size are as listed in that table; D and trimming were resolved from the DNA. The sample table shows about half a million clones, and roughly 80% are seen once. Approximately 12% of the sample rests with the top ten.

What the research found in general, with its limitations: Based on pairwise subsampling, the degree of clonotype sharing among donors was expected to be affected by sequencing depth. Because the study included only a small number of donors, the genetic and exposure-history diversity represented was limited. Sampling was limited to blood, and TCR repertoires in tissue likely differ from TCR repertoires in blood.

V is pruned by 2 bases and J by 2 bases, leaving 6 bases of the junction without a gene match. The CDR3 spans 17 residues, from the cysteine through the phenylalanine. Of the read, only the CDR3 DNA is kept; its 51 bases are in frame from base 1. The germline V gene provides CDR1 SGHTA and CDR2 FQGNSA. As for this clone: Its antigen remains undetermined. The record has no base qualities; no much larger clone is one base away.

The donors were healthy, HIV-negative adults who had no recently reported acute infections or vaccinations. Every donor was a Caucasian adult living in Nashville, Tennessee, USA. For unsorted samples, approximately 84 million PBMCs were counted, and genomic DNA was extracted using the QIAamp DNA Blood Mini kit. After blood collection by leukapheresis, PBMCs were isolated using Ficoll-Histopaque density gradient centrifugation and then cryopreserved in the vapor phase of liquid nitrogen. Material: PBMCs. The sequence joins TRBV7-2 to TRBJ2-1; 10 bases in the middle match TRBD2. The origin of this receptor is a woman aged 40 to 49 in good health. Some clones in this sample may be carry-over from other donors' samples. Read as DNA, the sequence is TGTGCCAGCAGCTTAACAACAACTAGCGGGGCCTACAATGAGCAGTTCTTC. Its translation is CASSLTTTSGAYNEQFF.